Listed below are T cell receptor beta chains from one sample, sequenced in a study of T cells in narcolepsy. Assay: immunoSEQ multiplex PCR; the TCRdb copy retains only in-frame clones and omits some. The table includes about 32,000 clones, around 79% detected once. Sequencing was carried out using memory (CD45RA-) CD4+ T cells from blood. The source of these receptors is a human donor in good health. Both conserved end residues are part of each CDR3. D genes are given only for firm matches. A row's size may be missing; if present it is once, few, many or a size class.

d_gene	v_gene	j_gene	abundance	CDR3aa	CDR3nt
.	TRBV6-1	TRBJ2-5	.	CASIRGLGETQYF	TGTGCCAGCATTCGGGGTCTCGGGGAGACCCAGTACTTC
.	TRBV18	TRBJ2-7	.	CASSPNGGYEQYF	TGTGCCAGCTCACCCAACGGAGGCTACGAGCAGTACTTC
.	TRBV19	TRBJ1-4	few	CASRQDSPGEKLFF	TGTGCCAGTAGGCAGGACTCGCCGGGGGAAAAACTGTTTTTT
.	TRBV7-9	TRBJ2-1	once	CASSSQGPYNEQFF	TGTGCCAGCAGCTCACAGGGCCCCTACAATGAGCAGTTCTTC
.	TRBV4-2	TRBJ2-1	.	CASSQEWLAPNEQFF	TGTGCCAGCAGCCAAGAGTGGCTAGCGCCTAATGAGCAGTTCTTC
TRBD2	TRBV19	TRBJ2-1	.	CASSGTSGSPEQFF	TGTGCCAGTAGCGGGACTAGCGGGAGCCCTGAGCAGTTCTTC
TRBD2	TRBV5-4	TRBJ2-1	few	CASSLPSGTSGLTEQFF	TGTGCCAGCAGCTTGCCCTCAGGGACTAGCGGGCTGACGGAGCAGTTCTTC
.	TRBV5-6	TRBJ1-1	.	CASSWGRGSTEAFF	TGTGCCAGCAGCTGGGGCAGGGGTTCCACTGAAGCTTTCTTT
.	TRBV29-1	TRBJ2-3	.	CSVGRGGTDTQYF	TGCAGCGTTGGCAGGGGAGGCACAGATACGCAGTATTTT
.	TRBV27	TRBJ1-2	.	CASSLSKNWRATTANYGYTF	TGTGCCAGCAGTTTATCGAAAAATTGGCGTGCGACCACGGCTAACTATGGCTACACCTTC
TRBD1	TRBV7-6	TRBJ2-3	once	CASSPQDRVKIGTQYF	TGTGCCAGCAGCCCTCAGGACAGGGTTAAGATTGGTACGCAGTATTTT
.	TRBV25-1	TRBJ2-7	.	CASRYSYEQYF	TGTGCCAGCAGGTATTCCTACGAGCAGTACTTC
.	TRBV4-1	TRBJ1-5	.	CASSLGGLGNQPQHF	TGCGCCAGCAGCCTCGGCGGGCTTGGCAATCAGCCCCAGCATTTT
.	TRBV4-2	TRBJ2-1	few	CASSQDSRLGEQFF	TGTGCCAGCAGCCAAGATTCTCGGCTAGGTGAGCAGTTCTTC
TRBD1	TRBV6-5	TRBJ1-1	.	CASSQTGLNTEAFF	TGTGCCAGCAGCCAGACAGGGCTTAACACTGAAGCTTTCTTT
.	TRBV28	TRBJ2-1	.	CASSLPASYNEQFF	TGTGCCAGCAGTTTACCTGCTTCCTACAATGAGCAGTTCTTC
TRBD1	TRBV6-5	TRBJ2-7	.	CASSRTGPYEQYF	TGTGCCAGCAGTAGGACAGGACCCTACGAGCAGTACTTC
.	TRBV18	TRBJ2-1	.	CASSPNNEQFF	TGTGCCAGCTCACCCAACAATGAGCAGTTCTTC
.	TRBV7-8	TRBJ1-4	.	CASRRAGDEKLFF	TGTGCCAGTCGGAGGGCAGGGGATGAAAAACTGTTTTTT
.	TRBV19	TRBJ1-5	.	CASRDPGRGQPQHF	TGTGCCAGTAGGGATCCTGGTCGGGGGCAGCCCCAGCATTTT
TRBD2	TRBV5-1	TRBJ2-7	.	CASRSGGGSYEQYF	TGCGCCAGCAGATCGGGGGGAGGTTCCTACGAGCAGTACTTC
.	TRBV11-3	TRBJ1-1	.	CAGSLVLGAEAFF	TGTGCCGGCAGCTTAGTTCTGGGCGCTGAAGCTTTCTTT
.	TRBV6-1	TRBJ1-1	.	CASEEVFVNTEAFF	TGTGCCTCAGAGGAGGTGTTTGTGAACACTGAAGCTTTCTTT
.	TRBV5-4	TRBJ2-1	.	CASSLITTPNEQFF	TGTGCCAGCAGCTTGATCACTACCCCCAATGAGCAGTTCTTC
TRBD1	TRBV30	TRBJ1-5	.	CAWSRGPNQPQHF	TGTGCCTGGAGTAGGGGGCCTAATCAGCCCCAGCATTTT
.	TRBV7-8	TRBJ1-1	.	CASGQTNTEAFF	TGTGCCAGCGGACAGACGAACACTGAAGCTTTCTTT
.	TRBV29-1	TRBJ1-2	once	CSVQIVLGDYGYTF	TGCAGCGTCCAAATAGTTTTGGGTGACTATGGCTACACCTTC
TRBD1	TRBV20-1	TRBJ1-2	.	CSAADRSGYTF	TGCAGTGCCGCGGACAGGAGTGGCTACACCTTC
.	TRBV7-6	TRBJ2-3	.	CASSSRDFYTDTQYF	TGTGCCAGCAGCTCCCGGGACTTCTACACAGATACGCAGTATTTT
TRBD1	TRBV5-1	TRBJ1-2	.	CASSLGQGISHGYTF	TGCGCCAGCAGCTTGGGACAGGGCATTTCCCATGGCTACACCTTC
.	TRBV11-2	TRBJ1-1	.	CASSFSNFVRNIMNTEAFF	TGTGCCAGCAGCTTCTCGAATTTTGTCAGAAACATAATGAACACTGAAGCTTTCTTT
TRBD1	TRBV7-7	TRBJ2-1	.	CASSSDRGVEQFF	TGTGCCAGCAGCTCAGACAGGGGTGTCGAGCAGTTCTTC
.	TRBV10-3	TRBJ2-1	.	CAISATADGEQFF	TGTGCCATCAGTGCGACGGCTGACGGTGAGCAGTTCTTC
.	TRBV18	TRBJ2-3	.	CASSPPSEGTDTQYF	TGTGCCAGCTCACCACCCTCGGAGGGCACAGATACGCAGTATTTT
TRBD1	TRBV19	TRBJ2-2	.	CASRRDRAGYPGELFF	TGTGCCAGTAGGAGGGACAGGGCAGGTTATCCCGGGGAGCTGTTTTTT
.	TRBV7-9	TRBJ2-1	.	CASSSWDNYNEQFF	TGTGCCAGCAGCTCATGGGACAACTACAATGAGCAGTTCTTC
TRBD1	TRBV19	TRBJ1-2	few	CARPQGGGYTF	TGTGCCAGACCCCAGGGGGGTGGCTACACCTTC